This T cell receptor (beta chain) was captured in a study of blood T cell repertoires in COVID-19. Overall study context: There were acute and convalescent COVID-19 samples, and they came from the United States, Italy and Spain.

Assay: immunoSEQ multiplex PCR; the TCRdb copy retains only in-frame clones and omits some. The data contain approximately 200,000 clones, 89% of them singletons. The CDR3 consists of 14 residues. Germline CDR1 is SGHTA and CDR2 is FQGNSA. Germline trimming cut 5 bases from V and 5 bases from J; bases unmatched to any gene: 7. Adults between roughly 18 and 89 years of age took part from under 25 US areas. Allocation to cohorts depended on clinical history reported by the participants. Sequences were obtained from PBMCs or T cells enriched from blood (not recorded which). The sequence was obtained from a middle-aged woman with acute COVID-19. This chain connects TRBV7-2 to TRBJ1-1; 8 nucleotides match TRBD1. In DNA, the CDR3 is TGTGCCAGCAGCCCCGACAGGGGCAGGACTGAAGCTTTCTTT. It translates to CASSPDRGRTEAFF.